This T cell receptor (beta chain) derives from a study of T cell repertoires in cytomegalovirus infection. Study-wide background: Matching HLA type, along with CMV infection, was indicated by public TCR beta signatures.

TCRdb re-called the reads with MiXCR, one entry per CDR3 protein. The profile shows fewer than 300,000 distinct CDR3 sequences, under 30% of them singletons. The CDR3 loop spans 15 amino acids. The germline CDR1 and CDR2 sequences are SGHDN and FVKESK. V lost 2 bases, J lost 5 bases, and 16 bases lay in between. Material for sequencing was PBMCs. The chain links TRBV14 to TRBJ2-7, with D maybe TRBD2 (6 bases). This receptor was identified in a human donor in good health (CMV status not recorded). Some clones in this sample may be carry-over from other donors' samples. The DNA for the CDR3 is TGTGCCAGCAGCCAATTGCGGGGATTTAGCCACGAGCAGTACTTC. This translates into CASSQLRGFSHEQYF.